This T cell receptor beta chain came from a study of shared clonotypes between healthy human individuals. Naive CD8 cells lacked CD45RO and underwent positive selection for CCR7, leaving out terminally differentiated effector memory CD45RA+ cells. V trimming: 11 bases; J trimming: 8 bases; junction bases outside the gene matches: 13. Per the germline V gene, CDR1 is MNHEY and CDR2 is SVGAGI. This CDR3 has 13 amino acids. Study observations and caveats: Sharing across four donors was highest in naive CD4 (around 5%) and lowest in memory CD8 (about 0.4%). The generation probabilities recorded for non-shared clonotypes fell below those of clonotypes shared by all four donors.

Per sorted-subset replicate PCR, input was roughly 200 ng DNA, representing 30,000 to 35,000 T cell genomes. The assay was immunoSEQ multiplex PCR, and TCRdb's table has in-frame clones only and misses some. Of around 2,100,000 clones listed, roughly 94% were seen once; the top ten hold 1.2%. Of note for this clone: Its antigen is undetermined.

This TCR was recovered from a man younger than 35 in good health. The J gene is TRBJ1-2, the V gene TRBV6-5, with 8 bases fitting TRBD1. Sequencing input: naive CD8+ T cells sorted from blood. As DNA, the CDR3 is TGTGCCTCCGGCCCCGACAGGGGTGGAGGCTACACCTTC. This codes for CASGPDRGGGYTF.